There are many counts of the clone carrying this TCR beta chain. The antigen is not known. The record originates from a study of T cells in Graves' hyperthyroidism and ophthalmopathy. Across the whole study: Peripheral blood was secured at the point of initial diagnosis, before any treatment. Overall study results and limits: Blood samples included most of the expanded thyroid clonotypes exceeding 0.001.

Researchers amplified the TCR beta CDR3 regions from RNA transcripts. First-round RT-PCR targeting the TCR CDR3 was performed with the HTBI primer set. TCRdb reprocessed the multiplex PCR reads via MiXCR and lists one record per CDR3 protein. Of fewer than 600,000 distinct CDR3 sequences in the sample, approximately 14% were seen once. The V end was cut by 6 bases, the J end by 0 bases, with 6 bases between. Per the germline V gene, CDR1 is MDHEN and CDR2 is SYDVKM. This CDR3 comprises 13 residues. Exclusions: uncontrolled infection, other autoimmune disease, pregnancy, lactation. What was sequenced was blood. This chain uses TRBV28 with TRBJ2-4, with D unclear. This receptor was identified in a woman aged 40-49 years with Graves' hyperthyroidism. The CDR3 reads CASRGEAKNIQYF. The DNA of the CDR3 is TGTGCCAGCAGGGGTGAAGCCAAAAACATTCAGTACTTC.